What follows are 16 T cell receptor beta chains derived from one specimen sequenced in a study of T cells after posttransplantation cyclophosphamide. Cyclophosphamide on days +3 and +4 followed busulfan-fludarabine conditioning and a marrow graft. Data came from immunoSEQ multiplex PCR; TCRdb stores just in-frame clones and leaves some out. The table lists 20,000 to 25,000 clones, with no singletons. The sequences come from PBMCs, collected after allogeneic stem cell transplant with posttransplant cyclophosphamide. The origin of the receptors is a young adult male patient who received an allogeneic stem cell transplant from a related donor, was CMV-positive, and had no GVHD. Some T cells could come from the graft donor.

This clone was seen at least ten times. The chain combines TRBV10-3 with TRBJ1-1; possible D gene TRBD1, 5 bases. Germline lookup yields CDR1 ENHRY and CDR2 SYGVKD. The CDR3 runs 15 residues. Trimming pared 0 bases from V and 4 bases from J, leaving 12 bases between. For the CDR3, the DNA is TGTGCCATCAGTGAGTCGAAACCGGGGGGCACTGAAGCTTTCTTT. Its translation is CAISESKPGGTEAFF.

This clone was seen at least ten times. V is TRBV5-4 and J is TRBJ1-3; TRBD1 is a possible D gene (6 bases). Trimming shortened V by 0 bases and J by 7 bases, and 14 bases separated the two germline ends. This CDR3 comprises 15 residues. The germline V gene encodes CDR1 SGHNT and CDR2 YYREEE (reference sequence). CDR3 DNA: TGTGCCAGCAGCTTGGGGGGGCCCGGGCGCAACACCATATATTTT. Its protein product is CASSLGGPGRNTIYF. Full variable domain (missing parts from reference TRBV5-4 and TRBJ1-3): ETGVTQSPTHLIKTRGQQVTLRCSSQSGHNTVSWYQQALGQGPQFIFQYYREEENGRGNFPPRFSGLQFPNYSSELNVNALELDDSALYLCASSLGGPGRNTIYFGEGSWLTVV.

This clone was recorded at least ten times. In DNA, the CDR3 is TGTGCCTCGTGGGCGGAGGGGAGGTTGGCCCAGTACTTC. Its protein product is CASWAEGRLAQYF. V gene TRBV28 combines with J gene TRBJ2-5; possible D gene TRBD2, 6 bases. Trimming removed 11 bases at V and 9 bases at J, with 22 bases between. The length of the CDR3 is 13 residues. CDR1 and CDR2 (germline): MDHEN, SYDVKM.

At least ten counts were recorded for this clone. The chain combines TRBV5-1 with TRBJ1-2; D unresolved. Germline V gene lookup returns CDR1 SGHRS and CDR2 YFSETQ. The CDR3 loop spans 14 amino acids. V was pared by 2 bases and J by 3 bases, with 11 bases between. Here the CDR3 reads CASSFSGFDYGYTF. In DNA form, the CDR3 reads TGCGCCAGCAGCTTTTCAGGCTTTGACTATGGCTACACCTTC. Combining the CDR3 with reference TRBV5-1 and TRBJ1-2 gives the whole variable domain KAGVTQTPRYLIKTRGQQVTLSCSPISGHRSVSWYQQTPGQGLQFLFEYFSETQRNKGNFPGRFSGRQFSNSRSEMNVSTLELGDSALYLCASSFSGFDYGYTFGSGTRLTVV.

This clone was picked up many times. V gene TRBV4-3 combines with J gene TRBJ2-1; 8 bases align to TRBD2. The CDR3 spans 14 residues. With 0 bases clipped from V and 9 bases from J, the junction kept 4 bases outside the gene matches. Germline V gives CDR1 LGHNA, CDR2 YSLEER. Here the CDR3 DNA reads TGCGCCAGCAGCCAAGAATGGGCGGGAGGTGAGCAGTTCTTC. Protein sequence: CASSQEWAGGEQFF.

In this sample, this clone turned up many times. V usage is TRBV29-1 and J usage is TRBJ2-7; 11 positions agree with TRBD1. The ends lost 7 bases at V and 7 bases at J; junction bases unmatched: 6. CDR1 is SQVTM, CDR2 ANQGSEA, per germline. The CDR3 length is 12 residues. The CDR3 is CSGGTGGGEQYF. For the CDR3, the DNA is TGCAGCGGTGGGACAGGGGGGGGAGAGCAGTACTTC.

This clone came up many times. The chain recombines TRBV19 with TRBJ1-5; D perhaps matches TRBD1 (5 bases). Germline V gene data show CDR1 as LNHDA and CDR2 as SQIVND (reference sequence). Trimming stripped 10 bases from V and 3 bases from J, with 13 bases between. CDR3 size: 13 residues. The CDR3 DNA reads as TGTGCCACCCAAACAGGTTTCAATCAGCCCCAGCATTTT. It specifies CATQTGFNQPQHF.

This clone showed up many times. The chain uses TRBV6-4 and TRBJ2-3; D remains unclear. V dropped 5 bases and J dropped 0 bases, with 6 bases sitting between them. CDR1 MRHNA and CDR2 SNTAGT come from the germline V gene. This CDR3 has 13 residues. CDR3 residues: CASSQQSTDTQYF. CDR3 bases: TGTGCCAGCAGTCAACAGAGCACAGATACGCAGTATTTT.

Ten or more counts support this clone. The CDR3 loop is CASSPQGGMQPQHF. The CDR3 DNA follows: TGTGCCAGCAGCCCTCAGGGTGGCATGCAGCCCCAGCATTTT. The chain employs TRBV27 and TRBJ1-5; tentatively, D is TRBD1 (5 bases). This CDR3 region has 14 residues. Germline V gene data show CDR1 as MNHEY and CDR2 as SMNVEV (reference sequence). V was clipped by 6 bases and J by 7 bases, with 16 bases between them.

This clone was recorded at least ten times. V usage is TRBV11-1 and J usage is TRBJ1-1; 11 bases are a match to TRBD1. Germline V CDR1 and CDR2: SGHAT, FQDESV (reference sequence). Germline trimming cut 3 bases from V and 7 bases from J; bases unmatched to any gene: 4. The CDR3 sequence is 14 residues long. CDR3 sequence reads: CASSLDRGRGEAFF. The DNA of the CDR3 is TGTGCCAGCAGCTTGGACAGGGGGCGCGGTGAAGCTTTCTTT.

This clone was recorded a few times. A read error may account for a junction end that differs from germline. The CDR3 DNA reads TGTGCCAGCAGTTACTTACCTGGCTCCTGCAATGAGCAGTTCTTC. It codes for CASSYLPGSCNEQFF. The chain couples TRBV6-5 to TRBJ2-1; D remains ambiguous. This CDR3 region has 15 residues. CDR1 and CDR2 (germline): MNHEY, SVGAGI.

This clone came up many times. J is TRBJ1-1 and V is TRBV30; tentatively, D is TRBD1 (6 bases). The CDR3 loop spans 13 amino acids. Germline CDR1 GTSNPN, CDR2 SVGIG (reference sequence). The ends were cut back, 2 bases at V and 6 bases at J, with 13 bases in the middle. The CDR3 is CAWSSTGTAEAFF. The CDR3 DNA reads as TGTGCCTGGAGTAGTACAGGGACGGCTGAAGCTTTCTTT.

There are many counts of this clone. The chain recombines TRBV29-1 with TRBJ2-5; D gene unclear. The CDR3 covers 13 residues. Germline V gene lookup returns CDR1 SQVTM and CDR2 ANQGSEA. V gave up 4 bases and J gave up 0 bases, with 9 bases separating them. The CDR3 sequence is CSVVSAYQETQYF. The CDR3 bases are TGCAGCGTTGTAAGCGCGTACCAAGAGACCCAGTACTTC. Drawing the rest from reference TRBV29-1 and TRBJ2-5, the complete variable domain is SAVISQKPSRDICQRGTSLTIQCQVDSQVTMMFWYRQQPGQSLTLIATANQGSEATYESGFVIDKFPISRPNLTFSTLTVSNMSPEDSSIYLCSVVSAYQETQYFGPGTRLLVL.

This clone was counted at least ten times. The chain's CDR3 is CASSLTGNTEAFF. The CDR3 DNA sequence: TGTGCCAGCAGTTTGACAGGGAACACTGAAGCTTTCTTT. The chain couples TRBV28 to TRBJ1-1, with a tentative D call TRBD1 (6 bases). With 3 bases removed from V and 1 base from J, the gap between germline ends came to 6 bases. Germline CDR1 reads MDHEN; CDR2 reads SYDVKM. This CDR3 is built from 13 residues.

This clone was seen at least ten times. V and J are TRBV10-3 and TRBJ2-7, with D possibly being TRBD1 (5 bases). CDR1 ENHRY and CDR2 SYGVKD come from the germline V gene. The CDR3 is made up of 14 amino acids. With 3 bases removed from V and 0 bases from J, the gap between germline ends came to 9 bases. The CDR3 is CAISEDSHSYEQYF. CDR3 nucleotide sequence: TGTGCCATCAGTGAAGACAGCCACTCCTACGAGCAGTACTTC.

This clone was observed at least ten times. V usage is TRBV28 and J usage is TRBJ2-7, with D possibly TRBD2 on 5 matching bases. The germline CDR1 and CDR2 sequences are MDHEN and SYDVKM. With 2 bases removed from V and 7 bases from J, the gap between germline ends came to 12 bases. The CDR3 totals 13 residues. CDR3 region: CASSLNARREQYF. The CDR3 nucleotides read TGTGCCAGCAGTTTAAATGCCAGGAGGGAGCAGTACTTC.